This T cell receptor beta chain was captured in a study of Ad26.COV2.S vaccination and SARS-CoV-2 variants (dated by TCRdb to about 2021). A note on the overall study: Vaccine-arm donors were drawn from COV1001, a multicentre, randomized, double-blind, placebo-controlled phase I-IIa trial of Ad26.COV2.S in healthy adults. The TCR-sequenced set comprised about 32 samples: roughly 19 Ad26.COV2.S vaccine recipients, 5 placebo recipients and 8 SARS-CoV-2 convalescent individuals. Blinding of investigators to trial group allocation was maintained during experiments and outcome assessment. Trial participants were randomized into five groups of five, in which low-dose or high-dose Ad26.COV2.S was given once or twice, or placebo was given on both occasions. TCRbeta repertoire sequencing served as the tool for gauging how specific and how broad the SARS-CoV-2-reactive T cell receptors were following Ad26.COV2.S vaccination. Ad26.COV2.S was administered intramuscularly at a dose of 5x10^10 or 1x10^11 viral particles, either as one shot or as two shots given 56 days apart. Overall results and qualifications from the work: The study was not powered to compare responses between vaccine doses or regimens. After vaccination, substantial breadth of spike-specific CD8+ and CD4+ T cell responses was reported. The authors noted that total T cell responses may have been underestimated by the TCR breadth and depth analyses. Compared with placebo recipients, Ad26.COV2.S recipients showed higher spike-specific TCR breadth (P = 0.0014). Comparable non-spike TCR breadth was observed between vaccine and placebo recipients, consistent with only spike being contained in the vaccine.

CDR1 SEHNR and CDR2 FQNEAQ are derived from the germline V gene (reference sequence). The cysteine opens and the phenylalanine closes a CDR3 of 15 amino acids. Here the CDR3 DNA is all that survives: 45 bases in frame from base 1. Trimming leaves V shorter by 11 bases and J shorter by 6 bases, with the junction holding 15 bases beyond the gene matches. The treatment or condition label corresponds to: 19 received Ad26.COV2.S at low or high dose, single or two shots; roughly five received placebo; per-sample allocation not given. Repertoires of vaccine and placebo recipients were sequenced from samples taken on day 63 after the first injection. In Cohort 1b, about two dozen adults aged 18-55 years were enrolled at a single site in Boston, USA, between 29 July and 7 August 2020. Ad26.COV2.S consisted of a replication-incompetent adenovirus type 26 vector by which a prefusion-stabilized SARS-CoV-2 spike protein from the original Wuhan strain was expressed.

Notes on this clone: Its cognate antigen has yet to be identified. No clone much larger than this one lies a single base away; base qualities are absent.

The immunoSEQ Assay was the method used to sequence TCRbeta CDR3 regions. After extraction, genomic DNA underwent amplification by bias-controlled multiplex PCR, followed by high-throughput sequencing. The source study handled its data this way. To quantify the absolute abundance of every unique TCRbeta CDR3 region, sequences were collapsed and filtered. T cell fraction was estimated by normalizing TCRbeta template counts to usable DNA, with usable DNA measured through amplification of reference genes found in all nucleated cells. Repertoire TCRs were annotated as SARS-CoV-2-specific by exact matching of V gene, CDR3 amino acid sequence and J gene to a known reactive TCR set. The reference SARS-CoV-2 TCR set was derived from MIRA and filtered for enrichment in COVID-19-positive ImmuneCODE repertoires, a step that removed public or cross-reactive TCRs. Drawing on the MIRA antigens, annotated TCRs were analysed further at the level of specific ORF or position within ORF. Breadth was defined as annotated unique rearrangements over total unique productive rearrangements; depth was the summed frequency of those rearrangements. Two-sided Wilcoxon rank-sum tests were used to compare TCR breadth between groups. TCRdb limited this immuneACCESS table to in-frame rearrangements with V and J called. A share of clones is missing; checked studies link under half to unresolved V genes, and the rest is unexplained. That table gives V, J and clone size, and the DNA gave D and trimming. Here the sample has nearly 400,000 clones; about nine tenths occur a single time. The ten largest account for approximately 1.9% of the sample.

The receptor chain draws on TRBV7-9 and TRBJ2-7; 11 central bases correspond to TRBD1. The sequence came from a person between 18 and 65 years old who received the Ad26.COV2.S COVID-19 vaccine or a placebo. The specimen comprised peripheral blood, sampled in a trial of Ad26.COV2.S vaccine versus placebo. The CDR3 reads CAVGYTGTGGREQYF. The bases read TGTGCCGTAGGATACACCGGGACAGGGGGTCGCGAGCAGTACTTC.